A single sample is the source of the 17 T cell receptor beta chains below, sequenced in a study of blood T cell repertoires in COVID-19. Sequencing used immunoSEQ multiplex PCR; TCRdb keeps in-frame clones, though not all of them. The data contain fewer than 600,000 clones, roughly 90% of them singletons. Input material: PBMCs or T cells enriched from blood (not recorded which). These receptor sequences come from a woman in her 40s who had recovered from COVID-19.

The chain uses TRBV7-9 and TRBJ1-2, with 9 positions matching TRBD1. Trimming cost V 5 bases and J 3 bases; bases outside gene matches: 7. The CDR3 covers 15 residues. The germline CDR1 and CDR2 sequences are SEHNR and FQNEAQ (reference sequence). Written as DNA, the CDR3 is TGTGCCAGCAGCCGGACAGGGGATTCTGACTATGGCTACACCTTC. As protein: CASSRTGDSDYGYTF.

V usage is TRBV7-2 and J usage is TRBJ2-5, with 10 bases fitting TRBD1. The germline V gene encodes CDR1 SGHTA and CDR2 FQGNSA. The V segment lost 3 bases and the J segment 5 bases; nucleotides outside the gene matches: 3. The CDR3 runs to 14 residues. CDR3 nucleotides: TGTGCCAGCAGCTTCGGACAGGGGGGGGAGACCCAGTACTTC. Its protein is CASSFGQGGETQYF. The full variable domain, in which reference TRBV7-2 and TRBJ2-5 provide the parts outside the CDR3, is GAGVSQSPSNKVTEKGKDVELRCDPISGHTALYWYRQSLGQGLEFLIYFQGNSAPDKSGLPSDRFSAERTGGSVSTLTIQRTQQEDSAVYLCASSFGQGGETQYFGPGTRLLVL.

The CDR3 DNA sequence: TGTGCCAGCAGCTTGGTACAGGGGCTCAGGCCCTCCACCGGGGAGCTGTTTTTT. Amino acid sequence: CASSLVQGLRPSTGELFF. This sequence joins TRBV5-6 and TRBJ2-2; 7 bases align to TRBD1. Germline assignment: CDR1 SGHDT and CDR2 YYEEEE. CDR3 length: 18 residues. V lost 0 bases, J lost 4 bases, and 12 bases stayed unmatched.

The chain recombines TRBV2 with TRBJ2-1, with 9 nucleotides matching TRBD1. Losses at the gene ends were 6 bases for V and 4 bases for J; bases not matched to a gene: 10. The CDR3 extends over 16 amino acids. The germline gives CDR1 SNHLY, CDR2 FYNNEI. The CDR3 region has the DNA TGTGCCAGCAGAACGCCGGGACAGGGTTCGTACAATGAGCAGTTCTTC. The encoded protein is CASRTPGQGSYNEQFF.

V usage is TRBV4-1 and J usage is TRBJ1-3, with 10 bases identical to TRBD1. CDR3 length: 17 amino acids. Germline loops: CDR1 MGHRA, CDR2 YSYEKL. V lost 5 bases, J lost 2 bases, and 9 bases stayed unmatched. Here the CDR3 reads CASSRGTGAIAGNTIYF. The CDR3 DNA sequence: TGCGCCAGCAGCAGGGGGACAGGGGCAATTGCTGGAAACACCATATATTTT.

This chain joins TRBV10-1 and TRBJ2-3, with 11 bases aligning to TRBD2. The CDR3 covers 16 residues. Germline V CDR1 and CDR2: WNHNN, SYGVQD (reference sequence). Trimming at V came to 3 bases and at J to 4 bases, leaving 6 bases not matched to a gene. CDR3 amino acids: CASSDPGTSGSDTQYF. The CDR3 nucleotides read TGCGCCAGCAGTGACCCCGGGACTAGCGGATCAGATACGCAGTATTTT.

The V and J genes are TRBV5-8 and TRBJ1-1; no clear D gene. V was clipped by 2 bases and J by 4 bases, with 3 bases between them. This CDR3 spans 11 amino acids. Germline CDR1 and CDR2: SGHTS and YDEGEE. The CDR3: CASSFSTEAFF. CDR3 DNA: TGTGCCAGCAGCTTCAGCACTGAAGCTTTCTTT.

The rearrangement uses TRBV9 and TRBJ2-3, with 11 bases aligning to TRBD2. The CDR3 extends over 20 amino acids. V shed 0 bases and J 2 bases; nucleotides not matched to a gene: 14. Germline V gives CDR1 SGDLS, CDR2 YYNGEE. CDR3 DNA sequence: TGTGCCAGCAGCGTAGAGGCGGTGGGGCTAGCGGGAGGTACCACAGATACGCAGTATTTT. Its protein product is CASSVEAVGLAGGTTDTQYF.

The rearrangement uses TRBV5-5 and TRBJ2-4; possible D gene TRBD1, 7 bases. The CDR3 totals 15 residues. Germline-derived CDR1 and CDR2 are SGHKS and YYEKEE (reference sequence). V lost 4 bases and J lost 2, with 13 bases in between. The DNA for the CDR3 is TGTGCCAGCAGCCACCCAGGGGGGTCCAAAAACATTCAGTACTTC. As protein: CASSHPGGSKNIQYF.

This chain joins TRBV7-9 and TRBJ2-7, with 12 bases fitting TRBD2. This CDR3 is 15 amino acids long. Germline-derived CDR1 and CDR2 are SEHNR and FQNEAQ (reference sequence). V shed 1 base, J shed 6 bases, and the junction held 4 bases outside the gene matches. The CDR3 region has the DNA TGTGCCAGCAGCTTAGGGACTAGCGGGACCCGCGAGCAGTACTTC. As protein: CASSLGTSGTREQYF.

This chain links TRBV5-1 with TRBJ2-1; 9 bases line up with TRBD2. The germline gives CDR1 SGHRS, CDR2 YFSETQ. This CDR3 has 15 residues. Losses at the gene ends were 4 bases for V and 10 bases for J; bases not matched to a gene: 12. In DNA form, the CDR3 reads TGCGCCAGCAGCGGTCGACTAGCGGTAGAGAAGGAGCAGTTCTTC. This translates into CASSGRLAVEKEQFF.

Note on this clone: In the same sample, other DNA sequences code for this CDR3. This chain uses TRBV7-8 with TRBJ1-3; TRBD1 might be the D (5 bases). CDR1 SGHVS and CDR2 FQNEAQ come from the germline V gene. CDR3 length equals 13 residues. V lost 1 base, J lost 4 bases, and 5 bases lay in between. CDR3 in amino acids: CASSLDRGNTIYF. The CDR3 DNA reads TGTGCCAGCAGCTTAGACAGGGGAAACACCATATATTTT.

The CDR3 spells CASSWGQGWTEAFF. DNA of the CDR3: TGTGCCAGCAGTTGGGGACAGGGCTGGACTGAAGCTTTCTTT. The chain carries TRBV6-5 and TRBJ1-1; 9 bases agree with TRBD1. The V gene end was trimmed by 4 bases and the J gene end by 5 bases; junction bases not matched to a gene: 5. The CDR3 is made up of 14 amino acids. Germline CDR1 and CDR2: MNHEY and SVGAGI.

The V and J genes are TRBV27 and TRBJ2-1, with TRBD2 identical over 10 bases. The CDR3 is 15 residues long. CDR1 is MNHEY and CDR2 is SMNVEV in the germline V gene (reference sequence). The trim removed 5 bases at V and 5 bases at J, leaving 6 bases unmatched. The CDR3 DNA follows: TGTGCCAGCAGTCCCGGGACTAGCGTCAACAATGAGCAGTTCTTC. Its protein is CASSPGTSVNNEQFF.

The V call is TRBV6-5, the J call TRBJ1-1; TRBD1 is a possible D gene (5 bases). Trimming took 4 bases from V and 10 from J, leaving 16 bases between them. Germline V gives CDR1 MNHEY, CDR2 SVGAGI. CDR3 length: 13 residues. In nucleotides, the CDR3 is TGTGCCAGCAGTTTCCTCGGGACTTTAGGAGCTTTCTTT. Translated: CASSFLGTLGAFF.

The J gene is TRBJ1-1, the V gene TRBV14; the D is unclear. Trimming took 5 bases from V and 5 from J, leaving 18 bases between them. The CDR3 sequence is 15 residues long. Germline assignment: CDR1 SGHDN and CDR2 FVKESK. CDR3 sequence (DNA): TGTGCCAGCAGCACCCCATTAGGCTCGGGGACTGAAGCTTTCTTT. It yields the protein CASSTPLGSGTEAFF.

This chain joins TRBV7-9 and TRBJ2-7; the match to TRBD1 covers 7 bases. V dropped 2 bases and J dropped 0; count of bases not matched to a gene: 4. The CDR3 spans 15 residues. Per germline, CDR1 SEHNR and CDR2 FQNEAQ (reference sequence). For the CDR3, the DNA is TGTGCCAGCAGCTTACAAGGGGGCCGCTCCTACGAGCAGTACTTC. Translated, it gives CASSLQGGRSYEQYF.